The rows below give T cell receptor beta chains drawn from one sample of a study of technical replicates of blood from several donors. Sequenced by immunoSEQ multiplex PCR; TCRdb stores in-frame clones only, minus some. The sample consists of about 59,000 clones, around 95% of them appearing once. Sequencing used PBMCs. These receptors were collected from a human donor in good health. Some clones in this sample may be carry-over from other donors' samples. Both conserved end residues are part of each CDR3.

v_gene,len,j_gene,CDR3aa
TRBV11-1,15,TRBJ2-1,CASSLVAGGLGEQFF
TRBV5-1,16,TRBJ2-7,CASTFGDRGVSYEQYF
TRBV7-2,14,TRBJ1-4,CASSPDARDEKLFF
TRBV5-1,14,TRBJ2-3,CASSSRVHPDTQYF
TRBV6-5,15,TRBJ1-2,CASRLDQGVSYGYTF
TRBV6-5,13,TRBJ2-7,CASSYSSGDEQYF
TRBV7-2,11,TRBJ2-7,CASGASYEQYF
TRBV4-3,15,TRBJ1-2,CASSQDLGTREGYTF
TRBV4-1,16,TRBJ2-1,CASSQVNLVSYNEQFF
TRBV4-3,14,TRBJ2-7,CASSLSRNSYEQYF
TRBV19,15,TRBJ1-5,CASTWAYDSNQPQHF
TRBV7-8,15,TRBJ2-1,CASSFYDFGDNEQFF
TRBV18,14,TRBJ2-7,CASSLAGGPYEQYF
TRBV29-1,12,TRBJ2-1,CSVEELGGEQFF
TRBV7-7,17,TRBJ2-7,CASSLVRERGGAEEQYF
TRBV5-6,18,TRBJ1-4,CASSSGRDTVRTNEKLFF
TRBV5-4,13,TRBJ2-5,CASSTSGVETQYF
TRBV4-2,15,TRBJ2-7,CASRQTSGEFYEQYF
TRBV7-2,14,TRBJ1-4,CASSALQGHEKLFF
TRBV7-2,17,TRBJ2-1,CASSSSSGGGSWNEQFF
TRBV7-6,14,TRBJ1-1,CASSLFGGAAEAFF
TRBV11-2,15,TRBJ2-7,CASSLDGRDSYEQYF
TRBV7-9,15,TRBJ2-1,CASSYLAGSPNEQFF
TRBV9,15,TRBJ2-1,CASSVSGSSYNEQFF
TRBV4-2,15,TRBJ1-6,CASSTRDRLNSPLHF
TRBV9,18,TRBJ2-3,CASSVGSSGASSTDTQYF
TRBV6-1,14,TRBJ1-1,CASGIQQGGAEAFF
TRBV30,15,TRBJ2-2,CAWSVWDFRIGELFF
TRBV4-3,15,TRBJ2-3,CASSQDYSSTDTQYF
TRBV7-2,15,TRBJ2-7,CASSFDGRPPYEQYF
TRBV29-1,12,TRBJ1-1,CSVADRGAEAFF
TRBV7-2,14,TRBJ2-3,CASSPNPITDTQYF
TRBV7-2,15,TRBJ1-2,CASSLSWQTNYGYTF
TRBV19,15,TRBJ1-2,CASSIGGHSNYGYTF
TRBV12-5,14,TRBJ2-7,CASGLQGLDYEQYF
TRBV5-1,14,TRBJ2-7,CASSSRESSYEQYF
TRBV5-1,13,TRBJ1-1,CASSLRQDTEAFF
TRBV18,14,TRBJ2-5,CASSRGGDKVTQYF
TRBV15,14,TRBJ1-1,CATSRDRGSTEAFF
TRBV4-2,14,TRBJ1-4,CASSQQSTNEKLFF
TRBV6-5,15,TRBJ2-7,CASSPLTSGKGEQYF
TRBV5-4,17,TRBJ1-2,CASSPLDRGPSNYGYTF
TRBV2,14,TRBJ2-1,CASSAGQGVHEQFF
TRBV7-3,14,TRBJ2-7,CASSLTSGSPEQYF
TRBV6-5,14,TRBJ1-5,CASRPDFSNQPQHF
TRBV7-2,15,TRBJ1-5,CASEPGGGSNQPQHF
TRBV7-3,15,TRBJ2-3,CASSWGQGSTDTQYF
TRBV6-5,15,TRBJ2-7,CASSYETSGSYEQYF
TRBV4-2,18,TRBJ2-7,CASSQDVPSGTTSYEQYF
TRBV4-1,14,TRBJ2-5,CASSQVTAWETQYF
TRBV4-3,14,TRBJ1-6,CASSQGTDWTPLHF
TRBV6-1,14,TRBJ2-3,CASSLRQGADTQYF
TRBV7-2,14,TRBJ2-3,CASSLSRGGDTQYF
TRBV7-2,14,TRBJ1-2,CASSLGTANYGYTF
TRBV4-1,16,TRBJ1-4,CASSQESGTGDEKLFF
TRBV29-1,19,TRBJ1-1,CSVALLEWVGSVLNTEAFF
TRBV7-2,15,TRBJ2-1,CASSTRGLAANEQFF
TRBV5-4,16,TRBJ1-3,CASPPGGGSSGNTIYF